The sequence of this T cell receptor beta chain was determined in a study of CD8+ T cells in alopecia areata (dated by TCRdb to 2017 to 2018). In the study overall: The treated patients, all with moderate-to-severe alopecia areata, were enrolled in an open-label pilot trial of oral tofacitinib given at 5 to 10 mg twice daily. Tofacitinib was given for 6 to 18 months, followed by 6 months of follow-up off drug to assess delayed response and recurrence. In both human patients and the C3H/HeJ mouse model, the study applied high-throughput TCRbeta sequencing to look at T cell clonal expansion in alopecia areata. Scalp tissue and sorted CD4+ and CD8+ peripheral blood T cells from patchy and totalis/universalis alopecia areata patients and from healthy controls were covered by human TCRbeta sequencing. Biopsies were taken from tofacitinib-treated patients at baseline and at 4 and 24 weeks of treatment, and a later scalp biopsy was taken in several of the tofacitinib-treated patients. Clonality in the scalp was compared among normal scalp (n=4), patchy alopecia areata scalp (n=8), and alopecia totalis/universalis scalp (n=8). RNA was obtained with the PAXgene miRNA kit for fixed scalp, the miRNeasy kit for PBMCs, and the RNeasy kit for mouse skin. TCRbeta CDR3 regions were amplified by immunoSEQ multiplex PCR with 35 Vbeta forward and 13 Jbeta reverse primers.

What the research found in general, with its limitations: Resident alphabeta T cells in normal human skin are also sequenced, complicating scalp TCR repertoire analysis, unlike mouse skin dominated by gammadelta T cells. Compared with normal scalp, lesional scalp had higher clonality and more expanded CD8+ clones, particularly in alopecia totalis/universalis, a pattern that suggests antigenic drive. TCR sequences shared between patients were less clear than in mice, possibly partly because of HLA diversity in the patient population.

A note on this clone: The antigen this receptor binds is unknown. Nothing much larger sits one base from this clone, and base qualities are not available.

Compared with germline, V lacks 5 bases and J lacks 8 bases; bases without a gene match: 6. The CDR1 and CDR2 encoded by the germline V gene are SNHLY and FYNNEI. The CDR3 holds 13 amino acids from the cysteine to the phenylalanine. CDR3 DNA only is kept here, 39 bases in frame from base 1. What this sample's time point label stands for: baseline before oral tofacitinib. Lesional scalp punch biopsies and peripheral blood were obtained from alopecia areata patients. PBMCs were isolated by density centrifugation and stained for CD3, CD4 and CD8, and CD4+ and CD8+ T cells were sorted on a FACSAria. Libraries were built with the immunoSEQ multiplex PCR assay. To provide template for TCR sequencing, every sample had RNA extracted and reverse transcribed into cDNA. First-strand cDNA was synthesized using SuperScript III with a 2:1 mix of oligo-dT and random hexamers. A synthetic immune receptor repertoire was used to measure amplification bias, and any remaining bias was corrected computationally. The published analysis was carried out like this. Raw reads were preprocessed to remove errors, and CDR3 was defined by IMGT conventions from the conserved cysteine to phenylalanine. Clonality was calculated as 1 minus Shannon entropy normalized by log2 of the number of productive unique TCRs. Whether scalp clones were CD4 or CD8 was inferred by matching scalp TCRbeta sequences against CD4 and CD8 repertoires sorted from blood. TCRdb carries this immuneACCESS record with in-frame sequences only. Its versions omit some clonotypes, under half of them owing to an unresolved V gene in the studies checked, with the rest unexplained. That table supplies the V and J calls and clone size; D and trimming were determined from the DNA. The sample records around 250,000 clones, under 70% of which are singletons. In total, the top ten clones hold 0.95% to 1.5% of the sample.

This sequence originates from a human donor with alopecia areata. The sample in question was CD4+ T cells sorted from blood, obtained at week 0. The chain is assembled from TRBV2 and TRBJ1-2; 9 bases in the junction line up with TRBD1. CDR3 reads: CASSIQGAQGYTF. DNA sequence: TGTGCCAGCAGTATACAGGGGGCGCAAGGCTACACCTTC.